This TCR beta chain is drawn from a study of shared clonotypes between healthy human individuals. Germline V gene sequence: CDR1 MDHEN, CDR2 SYDVKM. J was trimmed by 4 bases and V by 8 bases; bases with no gene match: 9. This CDR3 has 14 residues. Sequenced by immunoSEQ multiplex PCR; TCRdb stores in-frame clones only, minus some. The sample carries about 2 million clones, 95% recorded once. Only one count was recorded for this clone. This receptor was taken from a man aged 18 to 29 in good health. The chain has TRBV28 and TRBJ1-2; TRBD1 aligns across 8 bases. Sequencing was performed on naive CD4+ T cells sorted from blood. Subset described: CD45RA+ positively selected. The CDR3 region is CASRTSTGGYGYTF. The DNA for the CDR3 is TGTGCCAGCCGCACCTCCACAGGGGGCTATGGCTACACCTTC.